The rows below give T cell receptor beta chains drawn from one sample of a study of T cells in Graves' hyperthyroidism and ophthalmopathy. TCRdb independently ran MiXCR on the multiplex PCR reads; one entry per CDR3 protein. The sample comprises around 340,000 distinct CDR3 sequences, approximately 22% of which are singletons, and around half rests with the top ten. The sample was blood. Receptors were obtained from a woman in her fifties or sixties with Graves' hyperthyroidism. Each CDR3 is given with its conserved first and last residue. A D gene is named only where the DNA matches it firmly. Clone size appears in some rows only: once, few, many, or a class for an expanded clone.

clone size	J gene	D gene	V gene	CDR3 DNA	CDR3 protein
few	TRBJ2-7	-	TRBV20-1	TGCAGTGCTAGGGAGGGGTTTCAGGCCTACGAGCAGTACTTC	CSAREGFQAYEQYF
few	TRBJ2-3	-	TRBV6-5	TGTGCCAGCAGTTACTCCAAAGTGAGGTCAGGGACGCAGTATTTT	CASSYSKVRSGTQYF
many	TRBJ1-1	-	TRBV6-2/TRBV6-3	TGTGCCAGCAGTTATGTGGCAGGGAGGGGCCTGAACACTGAAGCTTTCTTT	CASSYVAGRGLNTEAFF
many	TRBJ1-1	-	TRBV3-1	TGTGCCAGCAGCCGGGGGGGAGGGAACACTGAAGCTTTCTTT	CASSRGGGNTEAFF
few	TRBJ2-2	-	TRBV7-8	TGTGCCAGCAGCTTGACCCAAAGCCCCGGGGAGCTGTTTTTT	CASSLTQSPGELFF
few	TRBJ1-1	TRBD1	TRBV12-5	TGTGCTAGTGCCCTCTGGACAGGGGGGAACACTGAAGCTTTCTTT	CASALWTGGNTEAFF
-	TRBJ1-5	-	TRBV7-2	TGTGCCAGCAGCTTAGTGGCAGGATACAATCAGCCCCAGCATTTT	CASSLVAGYNQPQHF
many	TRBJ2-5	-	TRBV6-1	TGTGCCAGCAGTTTCAGCCCTAAGGGGGAGACCCAGTACTTC	CASSFSPKGETQYF
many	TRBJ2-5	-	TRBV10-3	TGTGCCACCGCCCGGAGGGGGGGGGCGGGGGAGACCCAGTACTTC	CATARRGGAGETQYF
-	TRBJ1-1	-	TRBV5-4	TGTGCCAGCAGCCGGGGGGCGGGCGCCATGAACACTGAAGCTTTCTTT	CASSRGAGAMNTEAFF
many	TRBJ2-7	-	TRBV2	TGTGCCAGCAGCGTTCGTTCGACAGGATCTGGCGAGCAGTACTTC	CASSVRSTGSGEQYF
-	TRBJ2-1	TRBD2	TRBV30	TGTGCCTGGAGCTTGGGACTAGCGCATCACAATGAGCAGTTCTTC	CAWSLGLAHHNEQFF
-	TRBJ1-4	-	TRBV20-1	TGCAGTGCTAGAGATCTTATGTTCGGGGGGGATGAAAAACTGTTTTTT	CSARDLMFGGDEKLFF
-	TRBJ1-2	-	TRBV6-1	TGTGCCAGCAGCCCTTGGGACGGACCGCCGGCTGGCTACACCTTC	CASSPWDGPPAGYTF
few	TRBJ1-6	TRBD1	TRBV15	TGTGCCACCAGCGGGGGAGGACAGGTGCATAATTCACCCCTCCACTTT	CATSGGGQVHNSPLHF
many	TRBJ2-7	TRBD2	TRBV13	TGTGCCAGCAGCGAGAGGACTAGCGGGAGTTACGAGCAGTACTTC	CASSERTSGSYEQYF
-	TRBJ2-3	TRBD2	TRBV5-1	TGCGCCAGCAGCTCGACTAGCGGGGGGGTTGCTACGCAGTATTTT	CASSSTSGGVATQYF
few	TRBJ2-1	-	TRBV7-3	TGTGCCAGCAGCCCCCGTGACTCTCGTGGTGAGCAGTTCTTC	CASSPRDSRGEQFF
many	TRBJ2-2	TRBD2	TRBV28	TGTGCCAGCAGCCGACGGGGGGAGAACACCGGGGAGCTGTTTTTT	CASSRRGENTGELFF
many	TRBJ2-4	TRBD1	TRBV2	TGTGCCTATTTTGACAGGGATAAAGGCAAAAACATTCAGTACTTC	CAYFDRDKGKNIQYF
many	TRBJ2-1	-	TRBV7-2	TGTGCCAGCAGCTTAGTGTCCGGGAGAAACAATGAGCAGTTCTTC	CASSLVSGRNNEQFF
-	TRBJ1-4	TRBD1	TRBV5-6	TGTGCCAGCAGCAAGGACCTCAGGGGGCTTAATGAAAAACTGTTTTTT	CASSKDLRGLNEKLFF
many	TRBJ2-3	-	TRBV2	TGTGCCAGCAGTGTATCAGGGGGGACCACAGATACGCAGTATTTT	CASSVSGGTTDTQYF
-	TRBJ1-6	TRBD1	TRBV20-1	TGCAGTGCTAGTACGCGGACAGGGCTTTCACCCCTCCACTTT	CSASTRTGLSPLHF
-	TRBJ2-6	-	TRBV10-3	TGTGCCATCAACACTGGGGCCAACGTCCTGACTTTC	CAINTGANVLTF
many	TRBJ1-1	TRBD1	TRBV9	TGTGCCAGCAGCCCTCGGACAGGGGCGGGCACTGAAGCTTTCTTT	CASSPRTGAGTEAFF
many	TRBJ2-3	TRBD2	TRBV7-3	TGTGCCAGCAGCTTAACCGGGACTAGCGAGTCCGATACGCAGTATTTT	CASSLTGTSESDTQYF
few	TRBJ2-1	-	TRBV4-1	TGCGCCAGCAGCCAAGGGCGGAGCAGTGAGCAGTTCTTC	CASSQGRSSEQFF
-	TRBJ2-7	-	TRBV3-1	TGTGCCAGCAGCATACGACGTGAGGACGTACGGGGCGAGCAGTACTTC	CASSIRREDVRGEQYF
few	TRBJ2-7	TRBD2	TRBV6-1	TGTGCCAGCAGGACCCCGGGACTAGCCGGCGAGCAGTACTTC	CASRTPGLAGEQYF
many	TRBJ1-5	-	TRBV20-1	TGCAGTGCTAGGGTCCAGGGGAGTGGACAGCCCCAGCATTTT	CSARVQGSGQPQHF
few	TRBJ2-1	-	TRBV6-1	TGTGCCAGCAGTGAGCCAGGGGCCTACAATGAGCAGTTCTTC	CASSEPGAYNEQFF
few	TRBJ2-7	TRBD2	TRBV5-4	TGTGCCAGCAGCCCACCGGGAGGGAGCTACGAGCAGTACTTC	CASSPPGGSYEQYF
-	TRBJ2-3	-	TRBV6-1	TGTGCCAGCAGTGAACGGTCAGGGGCTCTCCCCACAGATACGCAGTATTTT	CASSERSGALPTDTQYF
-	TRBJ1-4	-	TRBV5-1	TGCGCCAGCAGCTCCCAGACACTCGGGAATGAAAAACTGTTTTTT	CASSSQTLGNEKLFF
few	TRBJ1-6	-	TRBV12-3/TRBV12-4	TGTGCCAGCAGTTTTGTCCAGTATAATTCACCCCTCCACTTT	CASSFVQYNSPLHF
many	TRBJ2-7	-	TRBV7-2	TGTGCCAGCAGCTTAATACAGGGGGGGTACGAGCAGTACTTC	CASSLIQGGYEQYF
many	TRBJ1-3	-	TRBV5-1	TGCGCCAGCAGCTTGGATGTTGGAAACACCATATATTTT	CASSLDVGNTIYF
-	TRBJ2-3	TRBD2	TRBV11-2	TGTGCCAGCAGCTTATGGTCAAGGCGGGAGGATACGCAGTATTTT	CASSLWSRREDTQYF
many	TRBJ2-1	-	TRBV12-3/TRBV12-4	TGTGCCAGCGGGGGAAACCTCGGAACTGAGCAGTTCTTC	CASGGNLGTEQFF
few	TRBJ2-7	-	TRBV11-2	TGTGCCAGCAGCTTCGGACAGTACGAGCAGTACTTC	CASSFGQYEQYF
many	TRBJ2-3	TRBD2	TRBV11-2	TGTGCCAGCAGCTTAGGCGGGAGCGCGCAGTATTTT	CASSLGGSAQYF
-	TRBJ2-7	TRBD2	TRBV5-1	TGCGCCAGCGCGGTAGCGGGAGCCCGCGAGCAGTACTTC	CASAVAGAREQYF
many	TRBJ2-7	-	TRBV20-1	TGCAGTGCAGCCGGGGTGCAGGGTCGAAATGAGCAGTACTTC	CSAAGVQGRNEQYF
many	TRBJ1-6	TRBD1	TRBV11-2	TGTGCCAGCAGTGGACAGGGAGATTCACCCCTCCACTTT	CASSGQGDSPLHF
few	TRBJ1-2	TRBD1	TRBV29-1	TGCAGCGTTGAAGATCCTACCCAGGGGGGCGGCTACACCTTC	CSVEDPTQGGGYTF
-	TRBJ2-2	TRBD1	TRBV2	TGTGCCAGCAGTGGGGATCTTACCGGGACAGGGGAAAACACCGGGGAGCTGTTTTTT	CASSGDLTGTGENTGELFF
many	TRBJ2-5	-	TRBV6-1	TGTGCCAGCAGGAGTAGTCAAGAGACCCAGTACTTC	CASRSSQETQYF
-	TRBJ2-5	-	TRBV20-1	TGCAGTGCTAGGGGCGGGTTGGGAGAGACCCAGTACTTC	CSARGGLGETQYF
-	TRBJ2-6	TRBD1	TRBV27	TGTGCCAGCAGGGAGACAGGGGGCGTGAGAGGGGCCAACGTCCTGACTTTC	CASRETGGVRGANVLTF
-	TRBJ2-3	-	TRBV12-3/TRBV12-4	TGTGCCACCGAGGGGTTTGGAGATACGCAGTATTTT	CATEGFGDTQYF
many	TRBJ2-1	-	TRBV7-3	TGTGCCAGCAGCTCCCCTCGGACAGGCCGCGGGGACAATGAGCAGTTCTTC	CASSSPRTGRGDNEQFF
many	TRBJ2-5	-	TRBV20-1	TGCAGTGCTAGCGGGGTTTGGGAGACCCAGTACTTC	CSASGVWETQYF